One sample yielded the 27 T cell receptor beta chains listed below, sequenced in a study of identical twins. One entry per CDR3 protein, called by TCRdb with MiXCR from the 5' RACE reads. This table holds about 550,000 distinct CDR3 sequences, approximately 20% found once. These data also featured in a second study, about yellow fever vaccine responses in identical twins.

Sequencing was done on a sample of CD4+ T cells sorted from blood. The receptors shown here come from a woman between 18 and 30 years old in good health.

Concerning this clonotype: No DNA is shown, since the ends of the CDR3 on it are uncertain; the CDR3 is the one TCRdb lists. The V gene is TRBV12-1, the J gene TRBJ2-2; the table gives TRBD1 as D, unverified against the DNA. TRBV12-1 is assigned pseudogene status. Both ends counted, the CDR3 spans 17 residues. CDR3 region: CASIHPWAAGNTGELFF.

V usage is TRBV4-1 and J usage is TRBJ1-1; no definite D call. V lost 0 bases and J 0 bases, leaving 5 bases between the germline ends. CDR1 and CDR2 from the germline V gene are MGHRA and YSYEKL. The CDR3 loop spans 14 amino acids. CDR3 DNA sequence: TGCGCCAGCAGCCAAGATGGTATGAACACTGAAGCTTTCTTT. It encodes CASSQDGMNTEAFF.

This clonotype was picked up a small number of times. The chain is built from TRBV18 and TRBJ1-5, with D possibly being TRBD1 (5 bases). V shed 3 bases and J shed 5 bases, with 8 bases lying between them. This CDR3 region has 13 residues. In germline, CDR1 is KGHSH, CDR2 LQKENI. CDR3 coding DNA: TGTGCCAGCTCACCGGGACCTTATCAGCCCCAGCATTTT. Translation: CASSPGPYQPQHF.

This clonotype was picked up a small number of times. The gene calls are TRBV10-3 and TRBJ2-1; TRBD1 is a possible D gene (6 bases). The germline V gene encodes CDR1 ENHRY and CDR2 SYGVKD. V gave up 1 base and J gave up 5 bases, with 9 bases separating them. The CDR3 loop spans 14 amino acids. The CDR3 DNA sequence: TGTGCCATCAGTGAGTTTGCAGGGGACAATGAGCAGTTCTTC. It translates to CAISEFAGDNEQFF.

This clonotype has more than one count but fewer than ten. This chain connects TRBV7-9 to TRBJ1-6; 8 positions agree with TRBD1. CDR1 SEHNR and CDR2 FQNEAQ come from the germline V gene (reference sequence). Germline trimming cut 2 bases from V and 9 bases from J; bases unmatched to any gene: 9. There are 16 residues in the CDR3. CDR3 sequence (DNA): TGTGCCAGCAGCTTAAGGAGACAGGGGACTCGTTCACCCCTCCACTTT. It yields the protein CASSLRRQGTRSPLHF.

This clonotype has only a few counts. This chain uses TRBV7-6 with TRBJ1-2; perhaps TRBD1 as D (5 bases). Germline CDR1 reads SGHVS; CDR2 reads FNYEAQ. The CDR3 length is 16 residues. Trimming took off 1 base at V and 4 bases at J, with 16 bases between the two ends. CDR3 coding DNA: TGTGCCAGCAGCTTAGTTCAGACAGATGAATCCTATGGCTACACCTTC. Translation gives CASSLVQTDESYGYTF.

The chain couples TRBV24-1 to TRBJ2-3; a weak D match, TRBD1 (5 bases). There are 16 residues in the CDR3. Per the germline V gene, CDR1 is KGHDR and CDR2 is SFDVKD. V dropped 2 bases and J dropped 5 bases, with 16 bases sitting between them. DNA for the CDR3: TGTGCCACCAGTGATTCGGACACCCGACCGGGAGATACGCAGTATTTT. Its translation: CATSDSDTRPGDTQYF.

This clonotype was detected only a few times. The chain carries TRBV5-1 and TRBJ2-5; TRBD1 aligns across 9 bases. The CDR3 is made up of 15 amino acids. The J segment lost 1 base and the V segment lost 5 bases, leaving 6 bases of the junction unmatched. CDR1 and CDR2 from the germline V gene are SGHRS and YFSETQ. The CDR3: CASRLQGAAQETQYF. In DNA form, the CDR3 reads TGCGCCAGCAGGCTACAGGGGGCGGCCCAAGAGACCCAGTACTTC. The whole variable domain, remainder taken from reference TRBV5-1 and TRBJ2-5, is KAGVTQTPRYLIKTRGQQVTLSCSPISGHRSVSWYQQTPGQGLQFLFEYFSETQRNKGNFPGRFSGRQFSNSRSEMNVSTLELGDSALYLCASRLQGAAQETQYFGPGTRLLVL.

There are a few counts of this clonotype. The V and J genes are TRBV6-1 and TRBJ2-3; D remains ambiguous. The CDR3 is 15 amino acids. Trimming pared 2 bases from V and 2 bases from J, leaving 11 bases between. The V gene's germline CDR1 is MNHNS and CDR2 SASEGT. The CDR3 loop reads CASSESITPTDTQYF. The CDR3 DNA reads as TGTGCCAGCAGTGAAAGTATAACGCCCACAGATACGCAGTATTTT.

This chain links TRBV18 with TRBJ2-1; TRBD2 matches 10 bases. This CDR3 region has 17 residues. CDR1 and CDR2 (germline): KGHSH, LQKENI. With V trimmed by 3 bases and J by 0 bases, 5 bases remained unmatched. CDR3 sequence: CASSPLLAGASYNEQFF. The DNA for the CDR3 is TGTGCCAGCTCACCTTTGCTAGCGGGGGCCTCCTACAATGAGCAGTTCTTC.

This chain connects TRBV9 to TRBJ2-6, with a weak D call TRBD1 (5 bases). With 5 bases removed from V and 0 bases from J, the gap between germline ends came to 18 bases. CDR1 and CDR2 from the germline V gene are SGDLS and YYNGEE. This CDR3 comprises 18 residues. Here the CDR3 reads CASSMGRANSSGANVLTF. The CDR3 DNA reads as TGTGCCAGCAGTATGGGCAGGGCAAATAGCTCTGGGGCCAACGTCCTGACTTTC.

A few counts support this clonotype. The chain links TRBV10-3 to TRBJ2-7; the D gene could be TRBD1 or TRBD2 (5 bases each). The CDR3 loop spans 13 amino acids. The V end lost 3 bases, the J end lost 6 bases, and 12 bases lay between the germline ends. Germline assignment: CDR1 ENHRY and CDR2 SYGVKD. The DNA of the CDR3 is TGTGCCATCAGTGAACAGGAGAGGGGCGAGCAGTACTTC. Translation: CAISEQERGEQYF.

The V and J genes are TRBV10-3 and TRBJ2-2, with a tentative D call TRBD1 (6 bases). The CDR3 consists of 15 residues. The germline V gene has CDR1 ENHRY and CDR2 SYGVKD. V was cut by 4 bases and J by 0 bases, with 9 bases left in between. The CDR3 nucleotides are TGTGCCATCAGTGCGGGACATTCGAACACCGGGGAGCTGTTTTTT. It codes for CAISAGHSNTGELFF.

The CDR3 region is CSARKQGAAYNEQFF. In DNA, the CDR3 is TGCAGTGCTAGAAAACAGGGGGCCGCCTACAATGAGCAGTTCTTC. V usage is TRBV20-1 and J usage is TRBJ2-1; 9 nucleotides agree with TRBD1. Unmatched junction bases numbered 4, after V lost 2 bases and J lost 2 bases. CDR3 size: 15 residues. From germline, CDR1 is DFQATT and CDR2 SNEGSKA (reference sequence).

The CDR3 sequence: CASSLGGIGELFF. Here the CDR3 DNA reads TGTGCCAGCAGCTTAGGCGGGATCGGGGAGCTGTTTTTT. The genes are TRBV7-6 and TRBJ2-2, with D maybe TRBD2 (6 bases). V lost 1 base, J lost 7 bases, and 7 bases lay in between. There are 13 residues in the CDR3. CDR1 and CDR2 (germline): SGHVS, FNYEAQ.

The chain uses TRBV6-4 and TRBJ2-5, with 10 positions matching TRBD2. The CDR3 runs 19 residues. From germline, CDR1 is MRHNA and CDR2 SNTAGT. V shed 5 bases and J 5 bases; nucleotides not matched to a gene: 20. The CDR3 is CASSRPYTKRAGGKETQYF. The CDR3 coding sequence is TGTGCCAGCAGTCGACCTTATACCAAGCGAGCGGGAGGGAAGGAGACCCAGTACTTC.

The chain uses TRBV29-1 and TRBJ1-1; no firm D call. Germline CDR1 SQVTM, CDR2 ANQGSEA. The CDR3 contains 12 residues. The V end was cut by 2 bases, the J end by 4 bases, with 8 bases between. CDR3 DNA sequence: TGCAGCGTTGAATCATGGGGCACTGAAGCTTTCTTT. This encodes CSVESWGTEAFF. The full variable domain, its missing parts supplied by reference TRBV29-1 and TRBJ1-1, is SAVISQKPSRDICQRGTSLTIQCQVDSQVTMMFWYRQQPGQSLTLIATANQGSEATYESGFVIDKFPISRPNLTFSTLTVSNMSPEDSSIYLCSVESWGTEAFFGQGTRLTVV.

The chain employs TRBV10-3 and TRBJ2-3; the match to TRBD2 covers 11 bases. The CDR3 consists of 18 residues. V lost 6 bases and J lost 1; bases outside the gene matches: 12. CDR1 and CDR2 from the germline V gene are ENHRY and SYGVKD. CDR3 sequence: CAIRPGTSGYQRTDTQYF. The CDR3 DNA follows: TGTGCCATCAGGCCCGGGACTAGCGGATACCAACGCACAGATACGCAGTATTTT.

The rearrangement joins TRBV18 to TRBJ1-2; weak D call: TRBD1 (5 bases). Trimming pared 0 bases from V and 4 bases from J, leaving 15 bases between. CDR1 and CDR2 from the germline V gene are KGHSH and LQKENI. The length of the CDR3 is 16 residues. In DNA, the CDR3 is TGTGCCAGCTCACCACCGAAGGGGACCATCGGCTATGGCTACACCTTC. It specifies CASSPPKGTIGYGYTF.

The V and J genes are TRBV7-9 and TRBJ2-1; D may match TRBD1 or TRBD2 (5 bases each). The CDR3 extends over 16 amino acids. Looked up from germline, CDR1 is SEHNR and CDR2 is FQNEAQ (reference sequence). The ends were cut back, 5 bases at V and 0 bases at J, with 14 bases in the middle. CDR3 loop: CASSANGTGSYNEQFF. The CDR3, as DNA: TGTGCCAGCAGCGCAAACGGGACCGGCTCCTACAATGAGCAGTTCTTC.

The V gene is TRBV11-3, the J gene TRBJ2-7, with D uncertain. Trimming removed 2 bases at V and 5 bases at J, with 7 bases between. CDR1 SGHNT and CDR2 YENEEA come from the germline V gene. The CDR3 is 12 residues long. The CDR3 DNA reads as TGTGCCAGCAGCTTAATGCGAAACGAGCAGTACTTC. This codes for CASSLMRNEQYF.

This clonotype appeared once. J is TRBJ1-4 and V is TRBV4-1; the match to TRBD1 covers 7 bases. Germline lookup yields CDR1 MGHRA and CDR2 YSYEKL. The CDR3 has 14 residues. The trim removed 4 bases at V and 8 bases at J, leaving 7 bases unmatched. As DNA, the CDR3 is TGCGCCAGCAGCCTTCAGGGGGTAGCCGAAAAACTGTTTTTT. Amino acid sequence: CASSLQGVAEKLFF.

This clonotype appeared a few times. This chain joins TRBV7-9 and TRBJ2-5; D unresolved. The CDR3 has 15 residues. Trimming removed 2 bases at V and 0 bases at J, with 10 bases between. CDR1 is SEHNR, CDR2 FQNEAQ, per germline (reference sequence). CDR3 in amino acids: CASSLFLRYQETQYF. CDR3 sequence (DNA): TGTGCCAGCAGCTTATTTTTGAGGTACCAAGAGACCCAGTACTTC.

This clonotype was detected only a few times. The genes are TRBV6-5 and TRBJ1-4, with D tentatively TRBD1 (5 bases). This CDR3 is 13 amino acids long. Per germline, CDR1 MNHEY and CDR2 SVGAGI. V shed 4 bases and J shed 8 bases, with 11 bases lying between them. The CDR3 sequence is CASSSPRGEKLFF. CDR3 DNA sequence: TGTGCCAGCAGTTCCCCTAGGGGAGAAAAACTGTTTTTT.

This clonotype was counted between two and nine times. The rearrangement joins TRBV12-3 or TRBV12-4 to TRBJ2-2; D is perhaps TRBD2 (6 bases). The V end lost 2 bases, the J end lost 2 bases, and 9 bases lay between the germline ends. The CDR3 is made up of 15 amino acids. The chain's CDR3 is CASSLRESNTGELFF. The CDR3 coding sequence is TGTGCCAGCAGTTTACGGGAGAGTAACACCGGGGAGCTGTTTTTT.

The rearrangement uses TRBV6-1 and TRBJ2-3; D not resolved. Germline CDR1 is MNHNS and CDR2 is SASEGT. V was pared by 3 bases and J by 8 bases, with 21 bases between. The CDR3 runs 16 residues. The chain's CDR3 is CASSDVPGLTGGTQYF. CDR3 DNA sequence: TGTGCCAGCAGTGATGTTCCGGGTTTGACTGGTGGTACGCAGTATTTT.

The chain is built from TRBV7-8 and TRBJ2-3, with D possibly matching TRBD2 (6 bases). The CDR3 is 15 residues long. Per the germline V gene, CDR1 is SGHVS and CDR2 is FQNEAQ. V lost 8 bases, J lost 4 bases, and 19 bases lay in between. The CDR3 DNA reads TGTGCCAGCGGTGGGAGGAGAGTAGTCGCAGATACGCAGTATTTT. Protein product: CASGGRRVVADTQYF.